The count of the clone carrying this TCR beta chain is one. With V trimmed by 0 bases and J by 1 base, 5 bases remained unmatched. Germline assignment: CDR1 SGHKS and CDR2 YYEKEE (reference sequence). CDR3 length: 16 residues. The data are from a study of blood T cell repertoires in COVID-19. The table came from immunoSEQ multiplex PCR; TCRdb's copy has only in-frame clones and leaves some out. The table lists 360,000 or so clones, 90% of them singletons. What was sequenced was peripheral blood. The rearrangement uses TRBV5-5 and TRBJ1-2, with TRBD1 matching 8 bases. This TCR came from a man aged 18 to 30 with active or convalescent COVID-19. The CDR3 region has the DNA TGTGCCAGCAGCTTGGTGACAGGGGCATTTAACTATGGCTACACCTTC. Translation gives CASSLVTGAFNYGYTF.